These 28 T cell receptor beta chains originate from one sample sequenced in a study of OX40 agonist ivuxolimab in advanced cancers. Sequencing used immunoSEQ multiplex PCR; TCRdb keeps in-frame clones, though not all of them. Altogether roughly 59,000 clones are present, around 80% being singletons, with the ten largest covering roughly 1%. Sequenced here: CD4+ or CD8+ T cells sorted from blood, sampled in a trial of the OX40 agonist ivuxolimab. These receptors originate from an adult with an advanced solid tumor such as melanoma, head and neck, liver or kidney cancer.

The chain has TRBV5-1 and TRBJ2-3; 9 bases are a match to TRBD2. CDR3 length: 17 amino acids. J lost 1 base, V lost 4 bases, and 10 bases had no gene match. Germline values: CDR1 SGHRS, CDR2 YFSETQ. The CDR3 DNA reads TGCGCCAGCAGCCCCCGAGGGGCTAGCGGGGGCACAGATACGCAGTATTTT. Translating gives CASSPRGASGGTDTQYF.

The rearrangement links TRBV7-9 to TRBJ1-1; TRBD1 might be the D (6 bases). The germline CDR1 and CDR2 sequences are SEHNR and FQNEAQ (reference sequence). CDR3 length equals 14 residues. V was trimmed by 8 bases and J by 6 bases, leaving 19 bases between them. CDR3 protein: CASVLQGMLPEAFF. For the CDR3, the DNA is TGTGCCAGCGTACTACAGGGAATGCTCCCTGAAGCTTTCTTT. Drawing the rest from reference TRBV7-9 and TRBJ1-1, the complete variable domain is DTGVSQNPRHKITKRGQNVTFRCDPISEHNRLYWYRQTLGQGPEFLTYFQNEAQLEKSRLLSDRFSAERPKGSFSTLEIQRTEQGDSAMYLCASVLQGMLPEAFFGQGTRLTVV.

This clone appeared a few times. The chain links TRBV5-1 to TRBJ1-1; D may be TRBD1 (5 bases). V lost 2 bases, J lost 8 bases, and 10 bases lay in between. In germline, CDR1 is SGHRS, CDR2 YFSETQ. The CDR3 loop spans 12 amino acids. The CDR3 here is CASSFGTGEAFF. Here the CDR3 DNA reads TGCGCCAGCAGCTTCGGGACGGGCGAAGCTTTCTTT.

The chain combines TRBV6-4 with TRBJ1-4, with 9 bases that match TRBD1. CDR1 is MRHNA, CDR2 SNTAGT, per germline. The CDR3 covers 16 residues. Trimming removed 3 bases from V and 7 bases from J; junction bases left unmatched: 9. CDR3 sequence reads: CASSDFFGQGPEKLFF. In DNA form, the CDR3 reads TGTGCCAGCAGTGATTTCTTCGGACAGGGGCCTGAAAAACTGTTTTTT.

V gene TRBV7-7 combines with J gene TRBJ2-7, with D possibly TRBD2 on 6 matching bases. Germline V gives CDR1 SSHAT, CDR2 FNYEAQ (reference sequence). The CDR3 length is 13 residues. With 1 base removed from V and 7 bases from J, the gap between germline ends came to 11 bases. The CDR3 sequence: CASSLDSRGEQYF. CDR3 coding DNA: TGTGCCAGCAGCTTAGACAGCCGGGGGGAGCAGTACTTC.

The chain combines TRBV10-2 with TRBJ1-5; D is ambiguous. Germline V gene data show CDR1 as WSHSY and CDR2 as SAAADI. CDR3 length equals 15 residues. Trimming stripped 2 bases from V and 2 bases from J, with 10 bases between. The CDR3 region has the DNA TGCGCCAGCAGTGAGACGGGTGCGGGCAATCAGCCCCAGCATTTT. Translation: CASSETGAGNQPQHF.

The V and J genes are TRBV5-1 and TRBJ2-3; 9 bases match TRBD2. The germline V gene has CDR1 SGHRS and CDR2 YFSETQ. Unmatched junction bases numbered 3, after V lost 1 base and J lost 3 bases. This CDR3 is 15 amino acids long. The DNA of the CDR3 is TGCGCCAGCAGCTTGTCTAGCGGGGCTACAGATACGCAGTATTTT. Translated: CASSLSSGATDTQYF.

DNA of the CDR3: TGTGCCAGCAGTTTAGGTTCTGGGGGCTACAAGGAAAAACTGTTTTTT. Translated: CASSLGSGGYKEKLFF. The chain combines TRBV27 with TRBJ1-4; possibly TRBD1 for D (6 bases). The length of the CDR3 is 16 residues. Germline lookup yields CDR1 MNHEY and CDR2 SMNVEV (reference sequence). Trimming cost V 2 bases and J 8 bases, with 18 bases left between them.

This chain connects TRBV9 to TRBJ2-3, with D unclear. The CDR3 spans 13 residues. V was trimmed by 0 bases and J by 5 bases, leaving 7 bases between them. The germline gives CDR1 SGDLS, CDR2 YYNGEE. The DNA for the CDR3 is TGTGCCAGCAGCGTAGAAGGTGTAGATACGCAGTATTTT. This gives the protein CASSVEGVDTQYF.

V usage is TRBV2 and J usage is TRBJ1-2; 8 nucleotides line up with TRBD1. The ends lost 6 bases at V and 8 bases at J; junction bases unmatched: 11. Germline CDR1 is SNHLY and CDR2 is FYNNEI. This CDR3 comprises 14 residues. The CDR3 nucleotides read TGTGCCAGCAGCGAGGACAGGGAGTCGGGAGGCTACACCTTC. Translating it yields CASSEDRESGGYTF. Full variable domain (rest looked up from reference TRBV2 and TRBJ1-2): EPEVTQTPSHQVTQMGQEVILRCVPISNHLYFYWYRQILGQKVEFLVSFYNNEISEKSEIFDDQFSVERPDGSNFTLKIRSTKLEDSAMYFCASSEDRESGGYTFGSGTRLTVV.

This clone is termed medium-sized (0.01 to 0.1%). The chain has TRBV6-1 and TRBJ2-3; possibly TRBD2 for D (7 bases). This CDR3 comprises 15 residues. Germline CDR1 MNHNS, CDR2 SASEGT. With 7 bases removed from V and 1 base from J, the gap between germline ends came to 15 bases. CDR3 DNA sequence: TGTGCCAGCACTCTGAAAGGGGGGGGCACAGATACGCAGTATTTT. Its protein product is CASTLKGGGTDTQYF.

This clone appeared a single time. The chain carries TRBV4-1 and TRBJ2-2, with D possibly matching TRBD2 (6 bases). Germline values: CDR1 MGHRA, CDR2 YSYEKL. V lost 1 base and J lost 2, with 11 bases in between. The CDR3 runs to 16 residues. The DNA for the CDR3 is TGCGCCAGCAGCCAAGTGGCGGGGTCTAACACCGGGGAGCTGTTTTTT. It encodes CASSQVAGSNTGELFF.

This clone was recorded only once. This rearrangement joins TRBV7-9 to TRBJ1-4, with a possible D match to TRBD1 (5 bases). There are 16 residues in the CDR3. Trimming stripped 3 bases from V and 4 bases from J, with 15 bases between. Germline-derived CDR1 and CDR2 are SEHNR and FQNEAQ (reference sequence). CDR3 bases: TGTGCCAGCAGCTTCAGTGGGGGAGCTCATAATGAAAAACTGTTTTTT. Its translation is CASSFSGGAHNEKLFF.

This chain links TRBV7-9 with TRBJ1-1; 7 bases agree with TRBD1. Germline CDR1 and CDR2: SEHNR and FQNEAQ (reference sequence). Trimming cost V 5 bases and J 10 bases; bases outside gene matches: 10. The CDR3 has 13 residues. The CDR3 is CASSVDRAARAFF. Here the CDR3 DNA reads TGTGCCAGCAGCGTCGACAGGGCGGCCCGAGCTTTCTTT.

V is TRBV7-2 and J is TRBJ2-3; 7 positions match TRBD2. Germline V gene sequence: CDR1 SGHTA, CDR2 FQGNSA. V was clipped by 5 bases and J by 6 bases; unmatched bases: 11. The CDR3 is made up of 15 amino acids. The CDR3 coding sequence is TGTGCCAGCAGCCCACAGACTAGCCCTAAGGATACGCAGTATTTT. It encodes CASSPQTSPKDTQYF.

This clone was seen a handful of times. This chain connects TRBV4-1 to TRBJ2-5; possibly TRBD1 for D (6 bases). V lost 0 bases and J lost 5, with 16 bases in between. The germline V gene encodes CDR1 MGHRA and CDR2 YSYEKL. The CDR3 extends over 16 amino acids. CDR3 bases: TGCGCCAGCAGCCAAGATAACAACAGGGCGGCGGAGACCCAGTACTTC. Protein sequence: CASSQDNNRAAETQYF.

J is TRBJ1-2 and V is TRBV6-5, with D hard to call. The CDR3 is 13 residues long. CDR1 and CDR2 (germline): MNHEY, SVGAGI. With 4 bases removed from V and 4 bases from J, the gap between germline ends came to 10 bases. The CDR3 DNA reads as TGTGCCAGCAGTTCCCATATTTTCTATGGCTACACCTTC. Protein product: CASSSHIFYGYTF.

V is TRBV30 and J is TRBJ2-3; TRBD2 matches at 7 bases. The CDR3 length is 14 residues. From germline, CDR1 is GTSNPN and CDR2 SVGIG (reference sequence). Trimming took 0 bases from V and 6 from J; bases not matched to a gene: 6. CDR3 loop: CAWSVRAGRDTQYF. As DNA, the CDR3 is TGTGCCTGGAGTGTACGAGCGGGGCGGGATACGCAGTATTTT.

This clone appeared a single time. The chain has TRBV5-1 and TRBJ1-1; no clear D. V lost 0 bases and J 8 bases, leaving 11 bases between the germline ends. The length of the CDR3 is 13 residues. Germline V CDR1 and CDR2: SGHRS, YFSETQ. The chain's CDR3 is CASSLVLSGEAFF. The CDR3 region has the DNA TGCGCCAGCAGCTTGGTACTCTCGGGGGAAGCTTTCTTT.

The J gene is TRBJ1-4, the V gene TRBV4-2, with 8 bases lining up with TRBD1. Germline assignment: CDR1 LGHNA and CDR2 YNFKEQ. The CDR3 has 15 residues. The V and J ends lost 0 bases and 8 bases, in that order; junction bases with no gene match: 5. The CDR3, as DNA: TGTGCCAGCAGCCAAGAGGGACAGGTAGACGAAAAACTGTTTTTT. This sequence encodes CASSQEGQVDEKLFF.

CDR3 sequence reads: CASSYRGGGTEAFF. The CDR3 nucleotides are TGTGCCAGCAGCTATCGAGGGGGAGGTACTGAAGCTTTCTTT. The chain employs TRBV7-9 and TRBJ1-1; D is possibly TRBD1 (6 bases). Germline CDR1 is SEHNR and CDR2 is FQNEAQ (reference sequence). Trimming left V 4 bases short and J 5 bases short, with 14 bases between. The CDR3 is 14 amino acids.

Details on this clone: This sample also contains other DNA sequences that code for the same CDR3. The chain recombines TRBV5-1 with TRBJ2-2; D might be TRBD1 (5 bases). This CDR3 has 14 amino acids. With 3 bases removed from V and 2 bases from J, the gap between germline ends came to 8 bases. The V gene's germline CDR1 is SGHRS and CDR2 YFSETQ. The CDR3 DNA is TGCGCCAGCAGCTCCGACAGTAACACCGGGGAGCTGTTTTTT. Protein: CASSSDSNTGELFF.

The J gene is TRBJ2-5, the V gene TRBV6-1, with TRBD2 matching over 7 bases. The junction had 3 bases not matched to a gene; V was cut back by 1 base and J by 4 bases. Per germline, CDR1 MNHNS and CDR2 SASEGT. CDR3 length: 14 amino acids. The CDR3 reads CASSEGTSRETQYF. CDR3 nucleotide sequence: TGTGCCAGCAGTGAAGGGACTAGTCGAGAGACCCAGTACTTC.

The rearrangement joins TRBV5-4 to TRBJ2-7, with D uncertain. V gave up 2 bases and J gave up 3 bases, with 9 bases separating them. Germline CDR1 SGHNT, CDR2 YYREEE (reference sequence). The CDR3 covers 13 residues. The CDR3 nucleotides read TGTGCCAGCAGCTTAAGCGACGGCTACGAGCAGTACTTC. This codes for CASSLSDGYEQYF.

The chain employs TRBV20-1 and TRBJ2-3; D gene unclear. CDR1 is DFQATT, CDR2 SNEGSKA, per germline (reference sequence). V lost 4 bases, J lost 6 bases, and 8 bases lay in between. CDR3 length: 11 amino acids. The CDR3 DNA follows: TGCAGTGCTATCGACTTTGATACGCAGTATTTT. Protein product: CSAIDFDTQYF.

The V and J genes are TRBV5-1 and TRBJ2-1, with 10 bases matching TRBD2. Germline assignment: CDR1 SGHRS and CDR2 YFSETQ. Trimming cost V 7 bases and J 4 bases; bases outside gene matches: 5. The CDR3 contains 14 residues. Here the CDR3 DNA reads TGCGCCAGCCGTGTAGCGGGGGGATACAATGAGCAGTTCTTC. It codes for CASRVAGGYNEQFF.

The V gene is TRBV19, the J gene TRBJ1-2; D gene ambiguous. Germline CDR1 and CDR2: LNHDA and SQIVND (reference sequence). Between the trimmed V and J ends, which lost 5 bases and 4 bases, there was a span of 8 bases. CDR3 size: 12 residues. The CDR3 region is CASSPPLYGYTF. The CDR3 DNA follows: TGTGCCAGTAGTCCGCCCCTCTATGGCTACACCTTC.

This clone has just one count. J is TRBJ2-3 and V is TRBV5-4; 11 bases match TRBD2. The CDR3 spans 15 residues. The germline V gene encodes CDR1 SGHNT and CDR2 YYREEE (reference sequence). J gave up 3 bases and V 4 bases, and 4 bases lay outside the gene matches. The CDR3 DNA is TGTGCCAGCAGCCGTAGCGGGGGGGTGACAGATACGCAGTATTTT. Translating it yields CASSRSGGVTDTQYF.